This is a list of T cell receptor beta chains from one sample in a study of cytomegalovirus exposure and HLA in healthy donors. Clones were sequenced by immunoSEQ multiplex PCR, and TCRdb holds only the in-frame ones, with some missing. The table records over 150,000 clones, 70% to 90% of them present only once. What was sequenced was PBMCs. All receptors derive from a woman in her twenties or thirties in good health and CMV-seronegative. The CDR3 runs from the conserved cysteine through the conserved F or W. A D gene is named only where the DNA matches it firmly. Some rows mark clone size as missing; the rest say once, few, many or name a class of expanded clone.

TRBJ1-3 | few | TRBD1 | TRBV19 | 15 | TGTGCCAGTAGTATCACAGGGGTCTACGGAAACACCATATATTTT | CASSITGVYGNTIYF
TRBJ2-7 | . | . | TRBV28 | 12 | TGTGCCAGCACACCTAGCGCCTACGAGCAGTACTTC | CASTPSAYEQYF
TRBJ1-1 | . | . | TRBV6-1 | 15 | TGTGCCAGCAGTGGGGATTGGGGGGTGAACACTGAAGCTTTCTTT | CASSGDWGVNTEAFF
TRBJ1-6 | . | . | TRBV4-3 | 14 | TGCGCCAGCCCGAATGAGGTACCCCATTCACCCCTCCACTTT | CASPNEVPHSPLHF
TRBJ2-7 | . | TRBD1 | TRBV5-5 | 15 | TGTGCCAGCAGCCTGACGGTAGGACAGGGATTCGACCAGTACTTC | CASSLTVGQGFDQYF
TRBJ2-3 | . | TRBD2 | TRBV7-7 | 20 | TGTGCCAGCAGCCCCGAGCGGGGGGGGACTAGCGGGAGGACGGCAGATACGCAGTATTTT | CASSPERGGTSGRTADTQYF
TRBJ1-5 | . | . | TRBV7-2 | 16 | TGTGCCAGCAGCTTACTCGGGAGAGCGGGTAATCAGCCCCAGCATTTT | CASSLLGRAGNQPQHF
TRBJ2-5 | . | . | TRBV2 | 12 | TGTGCCAGCAGTGAAGTCATAGAGACCCAGTACTTC | CASSEVIETQYF
TRBJ2-4 | . | TRBD1 | TRBV6-1 | 14 | TGTGCCAGCAGTGGGGGGACAGGGGGATACATTCAGTACTTC | CASSGGTGGYIQYF
TRBJ2-1 | . | . | TRBV19 | 14 | TGTGCCAGTAATCGTGGCAGCGCATCCTTATTGCAGTTCTTC | CASNRGSASLLQFF
TRBJ1-2 | . | TRBD1 | TRBV30 | 15 | TGTGCTCGGGACAGGGGGCTCGCGGAGGGGTATGGCTACACCTTC | CARDRGLAEGYGYTF
TRBJ2-1 | . | TRBD1 | TRBV5-4 | 15 | TGTGCCAGCAGCTTTGGGACAGGGGACCCATATGAGCAGTTCTTC | CASSFGTGDPYEQFF
TRBJ2-1 | . | TRBD2 | TRBV9 | 18 | TGTGCCAGCAGCGTAGGACTAGCGGGAACCAAGGCCTACAATGAGCAGTTCTTC | CASSVGLAGTKAYNEQFF
TRBJ2-7 | . | TRBD2 | TRBV2 | 14 | TGTGCCAGCAGTACTCTTGGGACTAGCGGCGAGCAGTACTTC | CASSTLGTSGEQYF
TRBJ2-2 | . | . | TRBV28 | 13 | TGTGCCAGCAGCCTACAGGCACCCGGGGAGCTGTTTTTT | CASSLQAPGELFF
TRBJ2-3 | . | TRBD2 | TRBV7-6 | 20 | TGTGCCAGCAGCTTTAGCACCCGGACTAGCGGGGGGGCAGTAACAGATACGCAGTATTTT | CASSFSTRTSGGAVTDTQYF
TRBJ1-1 | . | . | TRBV10-1 | 15 | TGCGCCAGCAGTGAGTCGCTACTCCAGAACACTGAAGCTTTCTTT | CASSESLLQNTEAFF
TRBJ2-2 | . | . | TRBV29-1 | 15 | TGCAGCGTTGACACGGCAGGTTCGAACACCGGGGAGCTGTTTTTT | CSVDTAGSNTGELFF
TRBJ2-7 | . | TRBD2 | TRBV27 | 14 | TGTGCCAGCAGTGGGACTAGCGGTGGTTACGAGCAGTACTTC | CASSGTSGGYEQYF
TRBJ2-1 | . | TRBD2 | TRBV5-1 | 14 | TGCGCCAGCAGCTCTCGGGGGGTGGACAATGAGCAGTTCTTC | CASSSRGVDNEQFF
TRBJ1-1 | few | . | TRBV5-4 | 13 | TGTGCCAGCAACCATGACAGCACCACTGAAGCTTTCTTT | CASNHDSTTEAFF
TRBJ1-4 | . | TRBD1 | TRBV29-1 | 13 | TGCAGCGTTGAAGACGGGACAGGAGAAAAACTGTTTTTT | CSVEDGTGEKLFF
TRBJ1-2 | . | . | TRBV5-4 | 13 | TGTGCCAGCAGCTTGGAGCTTAACTATGGCTACACCTTC | CASSLELNYGYTF
TRBJ1-6 | . | TRBD1 | TRBV4-1 | 14 | TGCGCCAGCAGCCAACGGCAGGGGGATTCACCCCTCCACTTT | CASSQRQGDSPLHF
TRBJ1-3 | few | . | TRBV2 | 10 | TGTGCCAGCGTCGGGAACACCATATATTTT | CASVGNTIYF
TRBJ2-5 | . | . | TRBV27 | 10 | TGTGCCCCGGGATCCGTGGCCCAGTACTTC | CAPGSVAQYF
TRBJ2-7 | . | TRBD2 | TRBV5-1 | 14 | TGCGCCAGCAGCCTTAGCGGGAGTTCCTACGAGCAGTACTTC | CASSLSGSSYEQYF
TRBJ1-6 | . | TRBD1 | TRBV6-5 | 15 | TGTGCCAGCAGTTACGGGCAGGGGGTTTGGTCACCCCTCCACTTT | CASSYGQGVWSPLHF
TRBJ2-7 | . | . | TRBV7-8 | 12 | TGTGCCAGCAGCCGGAGCGTTCAAGAGCAGTACTTC | CASSRSVQEQYF
TRBJ1-2 | few | TRBD1 | TRBV6-5 | 15 | TGTGCCAGCAGCCGCCTAACAGGGGGCTACTATGGCTACACCTTC | CASSRLTGGYYGYTF
TRBJ1-1 | . | . | TRBV28 | 13 | TGTGCCAGCACCGTTGGGGGGGGCACTGAAGCTTTCTTT | CASTVGGGTEAFF
TRBJ1-2 | once | TRBD1 | TRBV29-1 | 12 | TGCAGCGTTGTCGACAGGGCCTATGGCTACACCTTC | CSVVDRAYGYTF
TRBJ2-3 | few | . | TRBV27 | 16 | TGTGCCAGCAGTTTCTGGGGCAGGGAAGGGACAGATACGCAGTATTTT | CASSFWGREGTDTQYF
TRBJ2-7 | . | TRBD1 | TRBV14 | 16 | TGTGCCAGCAGCCAAGACACGCACAGGGGCTCCTACGAGCAGTACTTC | CASSQDTHRGSYEQYF
TRBJ2-3 | . | TRBD2 | TRBV4-3 | 15 | TGCGCCAGCAGCCAGGGGGGGACTAAAGCCGATACGCAGTATTTT | CASSQGGTKADTQYF
TRBJ2-1 | . | . | TRBV28 | 12 | TGTGCCAGCAGGAGCTCCTACAATGAGCAGTTCTTC | CASRSSYNEQFF
TRBJ1-5 | once | TRBD1 | TRBV30 | 13 | TGTGCCTGGTCGACAGGGGGCAGCCAGCCCCAGCATTTT | CAWSTGGSQPQHF